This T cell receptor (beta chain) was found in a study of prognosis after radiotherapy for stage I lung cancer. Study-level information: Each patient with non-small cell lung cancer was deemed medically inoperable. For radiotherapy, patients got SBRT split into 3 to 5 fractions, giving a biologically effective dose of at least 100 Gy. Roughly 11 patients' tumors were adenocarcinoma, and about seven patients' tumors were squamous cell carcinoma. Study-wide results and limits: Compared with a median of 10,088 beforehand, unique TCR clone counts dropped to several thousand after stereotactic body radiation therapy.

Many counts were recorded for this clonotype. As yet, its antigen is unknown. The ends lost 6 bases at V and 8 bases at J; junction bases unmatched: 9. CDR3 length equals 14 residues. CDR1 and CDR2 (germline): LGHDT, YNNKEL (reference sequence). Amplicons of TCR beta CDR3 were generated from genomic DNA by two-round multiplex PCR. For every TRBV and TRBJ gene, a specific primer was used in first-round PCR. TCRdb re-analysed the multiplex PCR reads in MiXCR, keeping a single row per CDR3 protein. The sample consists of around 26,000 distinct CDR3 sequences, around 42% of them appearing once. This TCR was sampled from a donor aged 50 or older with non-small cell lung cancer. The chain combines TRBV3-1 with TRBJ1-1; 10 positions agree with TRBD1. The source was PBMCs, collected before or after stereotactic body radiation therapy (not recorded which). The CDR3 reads CASRTGGAAMEAFF. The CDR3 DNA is TGTGCCAGCAGGACAGGGGGCGCTGCCATGGAAGCTTTCTTT.